This T cell receptor (beta chain) was captured by sequencing in a study of T cell repertoires in cytomegalovirus infection. Study context: It was the public TCR beta signatures that indicated both CMV infection and matching HLA type. Study-level points and caveats: Summed frequency of shared TCR beta families picked out CMV carriers who also had the relevant HLA. CMV-specific TCR beta clonotypes restricted by HLA-C were the ones dominating the ex vivo response.

Germline V gene data show CDR1 as SGHVS and CDR2 as FQNEAQ. The germline V and J ends were trimmed by 6 bases and 9 bases, with 19 bases remaining between them. This CDR3 spans 14 amino acids. Via MiXCR, TCRdb re-called the reads, giving one row per CDR3 protein. The table records more than 250,000 distinct CDR3 sequences, 20% to 25% of them present only once. Ten or more counts support this clonotype. Its antigen is unknown. Sequencing was performed on cultured PBMCs, taken from culture after CMV antigen stimulation. The chain has TRBV7-8 and TRBJ2-3; the D gene could be TRBD1 or TRBD2 (6 bases each). The clonotype was recovered from a human donor in good health (CMV status not recorded). Some clones in this sample may be carry-over from other donors' samples. For the CDR3, the DNA is TGTGCCAGCAGTTTCGAGGAGACTAGGGGGACGCAGTATTTT. Translation gives CASSFEETRGTQYF.